The T cell receptor beta chain under discussion was sequenced for a study of blood T cell repertoires in COVID-19 (dated by TCRdb to between 2020 and 2021). For the wider study: Collaborator samples came from the United States, Italy and Spain and covered acute and convalescent phases of COVID-19. The dataset comprised deeply sampled blood TCRbeta repertoires from subjects exposed to, actively infected with, or recovered from COVID-19. The repertoires were released in a freely available public database meant as a resource for research on the immune response to SARS-CoV-2. Samples were obtained from the ongoing ImmuneRACE study (first 160 participants) and from about 1,300 subjects provided by 6 global collaborators. The sample metadata nearly always contained a de-identified subject ID, COVID-19 status, age in years and sex. HLA class I and class II types, where available, came from metadata supplied by the sample provider rather than from assay-based typing. The material from the prospective study consisted of cDNA or gDNA derived from T cells, B-cell-depleted T cells, or PBMCs.

V sheds 4 bases and J sheds 7 bases, leaving 13 bases between their ends. Including the terminal cysteine and phenylalanine, the CDR3 comprises 13 residues. The retained sequence is limited to the CDR3, 39 bases, with the frame set at the first base. CDR1 and CDR2 are drawn from the germline V gene (reference sequence): LGHDT, YNNKEL. Enrolling through a virtual design, the prospective study's participants ranged in age from roughly 18 to 90 years and lived across some 23 United States geographic areas. In the prospective study, participants were assigned to cohorts based on the clinical history participants reported in a screening survey and a study questionnaire. Mobile phlebotomists in the prospective study collected whole blood, serum and a nasopharyngeal or oropharyngeal swab from every participant. Over an approximately two-month period, participants in the prospective study had the option of providing additional blood draws and questionnaires. Before DNA extraction, prospective study blood samples were shipped either frozen or at room temperature.

TCRbeta CDR3 regions were amplified from genomic DNA by means of the immunoSEQ Assay, a bias-controlled multiplex PCR. As for the authors' bioinformatics: Nucleated cell counts per sample were estimated from amplification of reference gene primers within the assay. To quantify the absolute abundance of each unique TCRbeta CDR3 rearrangement, sequence reads were collapsed and filtered. For each sample, productive Simpson clonality was calculated by taking the square root of Simpson's diversity index across productive rearrangements. TCRdb stores this immuneACCESS table with in-frame sequences only. Part of the clones is absent; in the studies checked, under half of the shortfall reflects unresolved V genes, and no reason is known for the rest. D and trimming were read from the DNA, whereas the V and J calls and clone size are those reported in that table. In this sample the table shows fewer than 450,000 clones, around 90% of which occur a single time. Jointly, the top ten make up over 2% of the sample.

Results and caveats for the whole study, not just this receptor: The quantity of clinical and demographic metadata differed by source and by participant and was supplied without curation.

As for this clone: The antigen it recognizes is unknown. No quality values exist for individual bases; no much larger clone is one base distant.

The receptor's source is a woman aged 40 to 55 with acute COVID-19. This chain is built from TRBV3-1 (or the pseudogene TRBV3-2) and TRBJ1-1; the D gene lacks a confident call. Sequenced: PBMCs or T cells enriched from blood (not recorded which). The sequenced DNA is TGTGCCAGCAGCCTCTACAGCTCGGTTGAAGCTTTCTTT. Translated, this gives CASSLYSSVEAFF.